This TCR beta chain was captured by sequencing in a study of control samples from healthy donors and cancer patients. TCRdb's table, derived via immunoSEQ multiplex PCR, lists solely in-frame clones and lacks some. The sample includes roughly 130,000 clones, around nine tenths of them seen just once. This CDR3 has 17 residues. V lost 4 bases and J lost 6, with 19 bases in between. CDR1 and CDR2 (germline): LNHDA, SQIVND (reference sequence). V and J are TRBV19 and TRBJ1-6, with D possibly matching TRBD1 (5 bases). Sequencing was performed on blood. This TCR was sampled from a man younger than 35 in good health. The CDR3 nucleotides are TGTGCCAGTAGTAGCTGGGACCTGGCTCTGGGTAATTCACCCCTCCACTTT. Translation gives CASSSWDLALGNSPLHF.